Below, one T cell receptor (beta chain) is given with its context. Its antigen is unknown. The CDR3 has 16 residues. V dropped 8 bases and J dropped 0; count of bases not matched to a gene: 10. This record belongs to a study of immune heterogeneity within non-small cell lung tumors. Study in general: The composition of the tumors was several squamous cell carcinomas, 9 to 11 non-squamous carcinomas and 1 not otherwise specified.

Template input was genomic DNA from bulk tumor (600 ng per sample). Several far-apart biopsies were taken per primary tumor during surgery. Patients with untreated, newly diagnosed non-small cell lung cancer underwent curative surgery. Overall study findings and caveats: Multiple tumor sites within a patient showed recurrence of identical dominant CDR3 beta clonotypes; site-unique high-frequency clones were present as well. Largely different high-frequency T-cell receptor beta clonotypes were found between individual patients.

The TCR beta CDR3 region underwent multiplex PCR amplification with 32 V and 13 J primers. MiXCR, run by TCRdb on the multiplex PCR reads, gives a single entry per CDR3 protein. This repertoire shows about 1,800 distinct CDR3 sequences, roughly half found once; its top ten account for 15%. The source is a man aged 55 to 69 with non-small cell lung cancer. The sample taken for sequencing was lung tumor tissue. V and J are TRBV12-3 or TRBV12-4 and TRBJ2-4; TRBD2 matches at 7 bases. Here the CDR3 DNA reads TGTGCCAGCGGACCTAGCGGAAAACTAGCCAAAAACATTCAGTACTTC. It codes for CASGPSGKLAKNIQYF.